The clone carrying this TCR beta chain was observed at least ten times. Its antigen is undetermined. The data were taken from a study of neurological immune-mediated disorders. The unsorted libraries originated from 2 million PBMCs that had been stored at -80 C. As for the cDNA, it was generated by 5'RACE with 10-nucleotide random UMIs. TCRdb recomputed calls from the 5' RACE reads with MiXCR, one row per CDR3 protein. The table includes approximately 32,000 distinct CDR3 sequences, 15% detected once. General observations from the study: Private repertoires in all groups were suggested by the finding that expanded clones across subjects shared no CDR3 amino acid sequences.

This receptor was identified in a man aged 65 to 85 in good health. Sequenced sample: PBMCs.

The CDR3 loop is CASRVGGAWTEAFF. CDR3 DNA sequence: TGTGCCAGCCGGGTGGGGGGCGCATGGACTGAAGCTTTCTTT. This chain connects TRBV7-9 to TRBJ1-1; D perhaps matches TRBD1 (6 bases). V lost 8 bases and J lost 5, with 18 bases in between. The CDR3 extends over 14 amino acids. Germline loops: CDR1 SEHNR, CDR2 FQNEAQ (reference sequence).